This T cell receptor (beta chain) was recorded in a study of tumor-infiltrating lymphocytes in localized non-small cell lung cancer (dated by TCRdb to the early 2020s). General notes on the study: Several histologies were represented in the cohort, which also included both smokers and never-smokers as well as patients whose samples were collected after neoadjuvant chemotherapy. Each patient contributed resected tumor tissue and uninvolved lung tissue from the same patient, described as non-adjacent to the tumor. TCR sequencing was one of several integrated assays, alongside flow cytometry, multiplex immunofluorescence, RNA-seq, exome sequencing and proteomics, applied to the same patients. In total, the ICON cohort consisted of over a hundred surgical patients with localized non-small cell lung cancer who had their tumors resected. A total of around 50 patients were included in the paired tumor versus uninvolved lung comparison of immunoSEQ T-cell fraction.

Worth noting for this clone: The specificity of this receptor is unknown. Base quality data are lacking; no much larger clone is found one base away.

Trimming at the junction amounts to 6 bases on V and 0 bases on J, and the germline ends lie 11 bases apart. The CDR3 contains 15 residues, cysteine and phenylalanine counted. The DNA shown is the 45-base CDR3, in frame from base 1. Via the germline V gene, CDR1 is MNHEY and CDR2 SVGAGI. Enrollment in ICON was initiated in 2016, and the last patient was enrolled in 2018. A subcohort of some 80 patients provided fresh tumor and matched uninvolved tissue for in-depth immune analyses, with TCR sequencing among those analyses. TCR sequencing was performed on DNA isolated from bulk tissue, without cell sorting. The T-cell fraction in tumor and uninvolved lung tissue was obtained from TCR sequencing using the immunoSEQ assay. The source study handled its data this way. For survival analysis, patients were split into high (upper tertile) and low (lower two tertiles) T-cell fraction groups and compared by log-rank test. A signed-rank test was used to test differences in T-cell fraction between paired tumor and uninvolved lung samples. TCRdb retrieved this table from immuneACCESS and kept in-frame rearrangements only. Not all clones are present; in checked studies, unresolved V genes account for under half, and no reason is known for the remainder. That table furnishes V, J and clone size, whereas the DNA furnished D and trimming. Across this sample there are 11,000 to 15,000 clones, with around 70% seen only once. The ten largest clones capture around 20% of the sample.

Beyond this particular receptor, the publication reports: Since assay coverage differed from patient to patient depending on how much tissue was available, TCR sequencing was done for only a subset of the cohort. No difference in TCR-derived T-cell fraction was observed between the flow cytometry-defined immunotypes IM1 (good prognosis) and IM2 (poor prognosis). Because different assays used different pieces of the same tissue, technical variation could not be distinguished from intratumor heterogeneity. In line with immunofluorescence CD3 counts, TCRbeta sequencing supported higher T cell infiltration in tumors compared with uninvolved lung tissue.

The specimen was uninvolved lung tissue not adjacent to the tumor. The chain uses TRBV6-5 and TRBJ2-2; the D segment cannot be called with confidence. The sequence was collected from a human donor with non-small cell lung cancer. In nucleotide form, the sequence is TGTGCCAGCAGGTCGGGCAGATCGAACACCGGGGAGCTGTTTTTT. It translates as CASRSGRSNTGELFF.